This TCR beta chain derives from a study of shared clonotypes between healthy human individuals. Study details: CD4 naive cells filled three plates per donor, CD4 memory three, CD8 naive two and CD8 memory one. Study-wide findings and caveats: Rarefaction exposed incomplete sorted-subset sequencing despite large depth. Having only a few donors restricted how much genetic and exposure-history diversity was captured.

This clone came up a few times. Its antigen is as yet unknown. V shed 2 bases and J shed 13 bases, with 17 bases lying between them. The CDR3 runs 13 residues. Germline assignment: CDR1 ENHRY and CDR2 SYGVKD. Only in-frame clones appear in the TCRdb table, and some are missing; sequencing was by immunoSEQ multiplex PCR. The sample has around 1.5 million clones; nearly 99% are singletons. Sequencing used naive CD4+ T cells sorted from blood. Subset of the sample: CD45RA+ positively selected. The receptor was isolated from a man aged 25-45 years in good health. The chain carries TRBV10-3 and TRBJ1-2; D is perhaps TRBD1 (5 bases). CDR3 DNA sequence: TGTGCCATCAGTGAGGGAGCGGCAGGGAGTCGCACCTTC. Amino acid sequence: CAISEGAAGSRTF.